A selection of T cell receptor beta chains follows, all from one sample in a study of cytomegalovirus exposure and HLA in healthy donors. The repertoire was sequenced with immunoSEQ multiplex PCR; TCRdb's copy has only in-frame clones and lacks some. Its listing shows about 130,000 clones. The sample taken for sequencing was PBMCs. All receptors derive from a young man in good health and CMV-seronegative. Each CDR3 is given with its conserved first and last residue. D genes are given only for firm matches.

d_gene: -; j_gene: TRBJ2-4; v_gene: TRBV18; CDR3aa: CASSPPAGRTTIQYF; CDR3nt: TGTGCCAGCTCACCACCAGCGGGCAGGACGACCATTCAGTACTTC
d_gene: TRBD1; j_gene: TRBJ2-5; v_gene: TRBV27; CDR3aa: CASSFTGGGETQYF; CDR3nt: TGTGCCAGCAGTTTCACAGGGGGTGGTGAGACCCAGTACTTC
d_gene: -; j_gene: TRBJ2-7; v_gene: TRBV19; CDR3aa: CASTQTRKGLEVHF; CDR3nt: TGTGCCAGTACCCAGACCCGGAAGGGACTCGAGGTGCACTTC
d_gene: TRBD2; j_gene: TRBJ2-5; v_gene: TRBV29-1; CDR3aa: CSVEISGGLAETQYF; CDR3nt: TGCAGCGTTGAGATTTCGGGGGGATTGGCAGAGACCCAGTACTTC
d_gene: -; j_gene: TRBJ1-1; v_gene: TRBV5-1; CDR3aa: CASSKPGPLDTEAFF; CDR3nt: TGCGCCAGCAGTAAACCGGGTCCCCTTGACACTGAAGCTTTCTTT
d_gene: TRBD2; j_gene: TRBJ2-3; v_gene: TRBV9; CDR3aa: CASSPSSGGATDTQYF; CDR3nt: TGTGCCAGCAGCCCCTCTAGCGGGGGAGCCACAGATACGCAGTATTTT
d_gene: -; j_gene: TRBJ1-1; v_gene: TRBV6-1; CDR3aa: CASRRGVNTEAFF; CDR3nt: TGTGCCAGCCGAAGGGGCGTGAACACTGAAGCTTTCTTT
d_gene: TRBD1; j_gene: TRBJ1-4; v_gene: TRBV18; CDR3aa: CASSDRESGKLFF; CDR3nt: TGTGCCAGCTCAGACAGGGAATCAGGAAAACTGTTTTTT
d_gene: TRBD1; j_gene: TRBJ1-5; v_gene: TRBV7-9; CDR3aa: CASSQTGTQPQHF; CDR3nt: TGTGCCAGCAGCCAGACAGGGACTCAGCCCCAGCATTTT
d_gene: -; j_gene: TRBJ1-1; v_gene: TRBV27; CDR3aa: CASSSLRAMNTEAFF; CDR3nt: TGTGCCAGCAGTTCACTCAGGGCCATGAACACTGAAGCTTTCTTT